This passage covers 11 T cell receptor beta chains from one sample sequenced in a study of a mutant IDH1 vaccine in newly diagnosed glioma. Described time point: baseline, week 1 (first vaccination visit). As to treatment: pre-vaccination baseline after standard-of-care therapy. The method was immunoSEQ multiplex PCR; TCRdb's version includes in-frame clones alone and lacks a portion of them. The sample gives 30,000 to 40,000 clones, roughly 92% of which show up once; about 18% is in the top ten. Specimen: PBMCs, collected from a glioma patient treated with radiotherapy, temozolomide or both. These receptors originate from a man aged 18 to 30 with glioma.

CDR3 amino acids: CASSSTGSSYEQYF. Here the CDR3 DNA reads TGCGCCAGCAGCTCTACAGGGTCCTCCTACGAGCAGTACTTC. The genes are TRBV5-1 and TRBJ2-7, with D perhaps matching TRBD1 (6 bases). Between the trimmed V and J ends, which lost 3 bases and 0 bases, there was a span of 10 bases. The CDR3 totals 14 residues. Germline V gene lookup returns CDR1 SGHRS and CDR2 YFSETQ.

The chain uses TRBV10-2 and TRBJ1-2; D is undetermined. V lost 0 bases, J lost 8 bases, and 13 bases lay in between. Germline V CDR1 and CDR2: WSHSY, SAAADI. The CDR3 is 14 amino acids. CDR3 nucleotide sequence: TGCGCCAGCAGTGAGTCGCAGGTTTTTGGCGGCTACACCTTC. Residues: CASSESQVFGGYTF.

The rearrangement uses TRBV5-1 and TRBJ2-7; D ambiguous. V was trimmed by 4 bases and J by 3 bases, leaving 14 bases between them. Germline-derived CDR1 and CDR2 are SGHRS and YFSETQ. This CDR3 is built from 14 residues. The CDR3 DNA sequence: TGCGCCAGCAGCCCGGCCGGTTCGGGCTACGAGCAGTACTTC. Encoded protein: CASSPAGSGYEQYF.

This clone was observed a single time. The CDR3: CASSKDRVGTEAFF. Here the CDR3 DNA reads TGTGCCAGTAGTAAGGACAGGGTGGGGACTGAAGCTTTCTTT. The rearrangement joins TRBV19 to TRBJ1-1; 8 bases are a match to TRBD1. Germline trimming cut 4 bases from V and 5 bases from J; bases unmatched to any gene: 6. The CDR3 has 14 amino acids. The germline CDR1 and CDR2 sequences are LNHDA and SQIVND (reference sequence).

This clone appeared once. The chain uses TRBV4-3 and TRBJ1-1; D is uncertain. Trimming stripped 1 base from V and 3 bases from J, with 6 bases between. CDR3 size: 13 residues. Looked up from germline, CDR1 is LGHNA and CDR2 is YSLEER. CDR3 in amino acids: CASSQVRDTEAFF. The CDR3 bases are TGCGCCAGCAGCCAAGTTAGAGACACTGAAGCTTTCTTT.

The chain carries TRBV11-1 and TRBJ1-1; 7 nucleotides align to TRBD1. Trimming took 1 base from V and 1 from J; bases not matched to a gene: 3. In germline, CDR1 is SGHAT, CDR2 FQDESV (reference sequence). The CDR3 is 15 amino acids. The CDR3 sequence: CASSLDRGPNTEAFF. The DNA of the CDR3 is TGTGCCAGCAGCTTAGATAGGGGGCCGAACACTGAAGCTTTCTTT.

This clone was detected only a few times. CDR3 sequence: CATSRPQGGLGGGGELFF. CDR3 sequence (DNA): TGTGCCACCAGCAGACCCCAAGGGGGACTAGGGGGAGGCGGGGAGCTGTTTTTT. The rearrangement links TRBV15 to TRBJ2-2, with 8 bases that match TRBD2. With V trimmed by 2 bases and J by 7 bases, 15 bases remained unmatched. The CDR3 consists of 18 residues. Germline V gene sequence: CDR1 LNHNV, CDR2 YYDKDF (reference sequence).

The chain joins TRBV7-9 to TRBJ2-3; tentatively, D is TRBD2 (5 bases). From germline, CDR1 is SEHNR and CDR2 FQNEAQ (reference sequence). V lost 2 bases to trimming and J lost 2 bases, with 8 bases between them. This CDR3 is 14 amino acids long. The CDR3 sequence is CASSLMEDTDTQYF. CDR3 bases: TGTGCCAGCAGCTTAATGGAGGACACAGATACGCAGTATTTT.

This chain joins TRBV28 and TRBJ1-2; TRBD1 is a possible D gene (6 bases). Trimming cost V 2 bases and J 3 bases, with 13 bases left between them. The CDR3 covers 15 residues. Germline-derived CDR1 and CDR2 are MDHEN and SYDVKM. DNA for the CDR3: TGTGCCAGCAGTTTAGGGGGGGCAGTGGACTATGGCTACACCTTC. It encodes CASSLGGAVDYGYTF.

V usage is TRBV2 and J usage is TRBJ2-7; D is perhaps TRBD1 (5 bases). The germline V and J ends were trimmed by 4 bases and 5 bases, with 18 bases remaining between them. The length of the CDR3 is 15 residues. Germline V gene lookup returns CDR1 SNHLY and CDR2 FYNNEI. CDR3 loop: CASSVRGGPLHEQYF. The CDR3 DNA is TGTGCCAGCAGTGTAAGGGGCGGACCCCTCCACGAGCAGTACTTC.

The V gene is TRBV19, the J gene TRBJ2-2, with TRBD2 matching 9 bases. V shed 8 bases and J 4 bases; nucleotides not matched to a gene: 2. The CDR3 runs to 13 residues. Per the germline V gene, CDR1 is LNHDA and CDR2 is SQIVND (reference sequence). The CDR3 protein is CASHSGGTGELFF. CDR3 sequence (DNA): TGTGCCAGTCATAGCGGGGGCACCGGGGAGCTGTTTTTT.